This T cell receptor beta chain was identified during a study of technical replicates of blood from a few donors. Germline V CDR1 and CDR2: MNHEY, SVGAGI. The V end lost 7 bases, the J end lost 0 bases, and 13 bases lay between the germline ends. This CDR3 comprises 15 residues. Method: immunoSEQ multiplex PCR; TCRdb's copy keeps in-frame clones and lacks some. Of approximately 53,000 clones detected, around 96% appear once; the ten largest clones hold 0.39%. Input material: T cells isolated from PBMCs. This rearrangement joins TRBV6-5 to TRBJ1-5, with TRBD1 as a possible D gene (5 bases). This receptor was taken from a human donor in good health. The CDR3 loop is CASILRGDSNQPQHF. Here the CDR3 DNA reads TGTGCCAGCATTCTCCGGGGGGATAGCAATCAGCCCCAGCATTTT.